There are a few counts of the clone carrying this T cell receptor beta chain. Its antigen is unidentified. The data derive from a study of spatial heterogeneity in lung cancer. Study as a whole: The library had UMIs, and each TCR and UMI pair averaged more than ten raw reads. General study points: Tumor mutation counts were tracked by expanded intratumoral alpha and beta TCR counts.

Stated time point: sample taken at primary tumor resection. Donors were roughly 70 untreated early-stage non-small cell lung cancer patients. No cell sorting; template was whole RNA from tumor, lung tissue or PBMC. TCRdb used MiXCR to reprocess the 5' RACE reads, holding one entry per CDR3 protein. The top ten hold roughly 52% of the sample, which has 5,000 or so distinct CDR3 sequences, about 12% seen once. The sample was lung tumor tissue, taken at surgery. This receptor was taken from a male donor with early-stage non-small cell lung cancer.

The CDR3 loop is CSVEGTGMNTEAFF. In DNA form, the CDR3 reads TGCAGCGTTGAGGGGACAGGGATGAACACTGAAGCTTTCTTT. This chain links TRBV29-1 with TRBJ1-1; TRBD1 aligns across 9 bases. Germline V gene data show CDR1 as SQVTM and CDR2 as ANQGSEA. The CDR3 totals 14 residues. Trimming removed 3 bases from V and 0 bases from J; junction bases left unmatched: 2.